A single sample gave rise to the 2 T cell receptor beta chains below, sequenced in a study of CD8 T cells in ankylosing spondylitis. TCRdb processed the 5' RACE reads anew with MiXCR; each CDR3 protein has one entry. The sample has 40,000 or so distinct CDR3 sequences; under 13% are singletons. Sequencing was carried out using blood, either unsorted or a sorted T cell fraction (not recorded which). These receptors came from a male donor with ankylosing spondylitis or in good health (not recorded which).

This clonotype was observed a handful of times. V and J are TRBV29-1 and TRBJ1-4; no reliable D call. The CDR3 runs 14 residues. Deletions cut 7 bases from V and 1 base from J, with 13 bases between. Germline loops: CDR1 SQVTM, CDR2 ANQGSEA. CDR3 DNA: TGCAGCGCCCGAGTGGTCGGAACTAATGAAAAACTGTTTTTT. Translation: CSARVVGTNEKLFF.

The table lists this clonotype with many counts. V usage is TRBV7-8 and J usage is TRBJ2-7; 10 bases agree with TRBD2. V shed 7 bases, J shed 5 bases, and the junction held 11 bases outside the gene matches. From germline, CDR1 is SGHVS and CDR2 FQNEAQ. The CDR3 is 15 residues long. CDR3 region: CASTGLADSSHEQYF. For the CDR3, the DNA is TGTGCCAGCACCGGACTAGCGGATTCTTCCCACGAGCAGTACTTC.